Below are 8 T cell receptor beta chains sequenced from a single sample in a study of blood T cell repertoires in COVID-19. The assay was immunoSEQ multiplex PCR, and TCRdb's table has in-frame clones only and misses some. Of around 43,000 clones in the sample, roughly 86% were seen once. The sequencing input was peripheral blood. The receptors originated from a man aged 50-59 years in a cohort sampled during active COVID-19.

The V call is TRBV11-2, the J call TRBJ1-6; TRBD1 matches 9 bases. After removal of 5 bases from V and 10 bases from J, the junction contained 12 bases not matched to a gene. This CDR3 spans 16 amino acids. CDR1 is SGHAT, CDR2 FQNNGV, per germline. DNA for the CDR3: TGTGCCAGCAGCGGGACAGGGTTTAGGGTTGGGTCACCCCTCCACTTT. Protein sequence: CASSGTGFRVGSPLHF.

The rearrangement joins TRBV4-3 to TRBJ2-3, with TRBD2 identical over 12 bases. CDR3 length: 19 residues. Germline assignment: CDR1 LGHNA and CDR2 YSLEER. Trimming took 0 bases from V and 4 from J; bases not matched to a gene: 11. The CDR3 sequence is CASSQDSLAGGPGADTQYF. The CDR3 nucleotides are TGCGCCAGCAGCCAAGATAGCCTAGCGGGGGGGCCAGGAGCAGATACGCAGTATTTT.

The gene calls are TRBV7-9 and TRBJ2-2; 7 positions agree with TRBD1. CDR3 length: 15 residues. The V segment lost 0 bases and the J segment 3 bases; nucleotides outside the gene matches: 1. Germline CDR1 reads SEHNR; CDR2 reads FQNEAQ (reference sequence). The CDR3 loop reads CASSLAGTDTGELFF. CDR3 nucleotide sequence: TGTGCCAGCAGCTTAGCGGGGACAGACACCGGGGAGCTGTTTTTT.

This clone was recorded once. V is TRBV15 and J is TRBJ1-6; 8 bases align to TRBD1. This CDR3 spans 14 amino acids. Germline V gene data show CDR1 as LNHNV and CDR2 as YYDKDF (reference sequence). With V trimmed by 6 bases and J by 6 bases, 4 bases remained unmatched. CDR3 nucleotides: TGTGCCACCAGATGGACAGGGACTAATTCACCCCTCCACTTT. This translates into CATRWTGTNSPLHF.

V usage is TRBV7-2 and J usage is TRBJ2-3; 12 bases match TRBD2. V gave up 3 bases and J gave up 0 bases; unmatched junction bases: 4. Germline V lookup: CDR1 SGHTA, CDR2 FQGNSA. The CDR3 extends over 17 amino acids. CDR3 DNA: TGTGCCAGCAGCTTCGGACTAGCGGGGTACAGCACAGATACGCAGTATTTT. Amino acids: CASSFGLAGYSTDTQYF.

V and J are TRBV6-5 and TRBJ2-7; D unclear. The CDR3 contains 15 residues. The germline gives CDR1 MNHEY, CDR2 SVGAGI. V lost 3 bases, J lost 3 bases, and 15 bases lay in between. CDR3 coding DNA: TGTGCCAGCAGTTATAAGGCACGGAACTACTACGAGCAGTACGTC. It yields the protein CASSYKARNYYEQYV.

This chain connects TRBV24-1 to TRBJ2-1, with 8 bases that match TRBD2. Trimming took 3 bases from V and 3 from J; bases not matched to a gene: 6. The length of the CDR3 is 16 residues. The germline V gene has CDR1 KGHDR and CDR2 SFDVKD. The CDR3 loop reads CATSDIGGTSYNEQFF. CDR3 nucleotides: TGTGCCACCAGTGATATTGGGGGGACTAGCTACAATGAGCAGTTCTTC.

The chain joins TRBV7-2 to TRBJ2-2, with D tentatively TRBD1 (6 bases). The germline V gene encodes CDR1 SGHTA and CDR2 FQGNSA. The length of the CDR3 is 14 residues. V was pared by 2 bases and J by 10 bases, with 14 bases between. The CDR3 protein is CASSLLPRGAELFF. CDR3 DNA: TGTGCCAGCAGCTTACTCCCCAGGGGCGCGGAGCTGTTTTTT.